The clone carrying this T cell receptor beta chain was found once. The sample is drawn from a study of blood T cell repertoires in COVID-19. Per the original methods: Amplification of reference gene primers provided the estimated nucleated cell counts. Assay: immunoSEQ multiplex PCR; the TCRdb copy retains only in-frame clones and omits some. V and J calls and clone size are those listed in that table; D and trimming were worked out from the DNA. The repertoire holds around 250,000 clones, with roughly nine tenths as singletons. In germline, CDR1 is MNHEY, CDR2 SMNVEV (reference sequence). The V gene end was trimmed by 6 bases and the J gene end by 0 bases; junction bases not matched to a gene: 7. The CDR3 sequence is 15 residues long. Assignments of participants to cohorts depended upon their own reported clinical history.

The V and J genes are TRBV27 and TRBJ1-1, with 7 bases fitting TRBD1. Sequenced sample: PBMCs or T cells enriched from blood (not recorded which). This receptor was taken from a human donor in a cohort exposed to, infected with or recovered from COVID-19 (not recorded which). The donor label of this sample is uncertain. CDR3: CASSRQGPMNTEAFF. CDR3 coding DNA: TGTGCCAGCAGCCGACAGGGTCCAATGAACACTGAAGCTTTCTTT.